This note documents a single T cell receptor beta chain sequence. What it recognizes is unknown. The entry originates in a study of T-cell memory formation after mild COVID-19. Study information: Across donors, TCR clusters were largely donor specific. Findings of the study overall: Whereas later expanders leaned CD4+, clones contracting day 15 to 85 showed a balanced CD4/CD8 makeup.

TCRdb called the 5' RACE reads again in MiXCR, with one record for every CDR3 protein. Altogether 380,000 or so distinct CDR3 sequences are present, roughly an eighth being singletons, with the ten largest covering less than 25%. The source of this sequence is a man aged 18-30 years who had mild COVID-19 (a few samples of this study predate the infection). Cell type and time point are not known. Sequenced sample: PBMCs or a T cell subset sorted from them (not recorded which).

CDR3 loop: CASSGNTASSQETQYF. DNA for the CDR3: TGTGCCAGCAGCGGGAACACGGCCTCGTCACAAGAGACCCAGTACTTC. The chain links TRBV4-2 to TRBJ2-5; no definite D call. Looked up from germline, CDR1 is LGHNA and CDR2 is YNFKEQ. V lost 5 bases to trimming and J lost 2 bases, with 18 bases between them. The CDR3 contains 16 residues.